The entry below describes one T cell receptor beta chain. RNA served as the template for amplifying TCR beta CDR3 regions. The library came from an HTBI-primed first-round RT-PCR and a second-round multiplex PCR. TCRdb re-called the multiplex PCR reads through MiXCR, storing one row per CDR3 protein. The table lists over a million distinct CDR3 sequences, about 35% of them singletons, with 11% in the top ten. The record originates from a study of Graves' ophthalmopathy and Graves' hyperthyroidism. Sequencing was done on a sample of peripheral blood or thyroid tissue (not recorded which). This TCR was sampled from an adult man with Graves' hyperthyroidism.

CDR3 loop: CSVADRANQPQHF. The CDR3 nucleotides read TGCAGCGTAGCGGACAGGGCTAATCAGCCCCAGCATTTT. The chain carries TRBV29-1 and TRBJ1-5; 8 nucleotides match TRBD1. J lost 4 bases, V lost 6 bases, and 5 bases had no gene match. This CDR3 is 13 amino acids long. Germline V gene data show CDR1 as SQVTM and CDR2 as ANQGSEA.